This TCR beta chain is from a study of T cell responses to AZD1222 COVID-19 vaccine. Study in general: Doses given second, at about 4 or about 12 weeks, were pooled. Study findings and constraints: The CD4 TCRs associated with vaccination extended across spike and predominated at 160-218 and 743-854. White British people made up most donors, females outnumbered males, and clonal diversity was possibly underestimated.

In regard to this clone: The antigen is not known.

Sequenced by immunoSEQ multiplex PCR; TCRdb stores in-frame clones only, minus some. The repertoire holds about 56,000 clones, with 80% to 90% as singletons. V lost 7 bases and J lost 10, with 17 bases in between. CDR1 MNHEY and CDR2 SVGAGI come from the germline V gene. The CDR3 length is 14 residues. Material: peripheral blood, obtained on day 0 of AZD1222 vaccination. The chain links TRBV6-5 to TRBJ1-6, with D possibly matching TRBD1 (6 bases). The source is an adult in good health. The CDR3 protein is CASKYRDISSPLHF. CDR3 DNA sequence: TGTGCCAGCAAATACAGGGACATATCCTCACCCCTCCACTTT.